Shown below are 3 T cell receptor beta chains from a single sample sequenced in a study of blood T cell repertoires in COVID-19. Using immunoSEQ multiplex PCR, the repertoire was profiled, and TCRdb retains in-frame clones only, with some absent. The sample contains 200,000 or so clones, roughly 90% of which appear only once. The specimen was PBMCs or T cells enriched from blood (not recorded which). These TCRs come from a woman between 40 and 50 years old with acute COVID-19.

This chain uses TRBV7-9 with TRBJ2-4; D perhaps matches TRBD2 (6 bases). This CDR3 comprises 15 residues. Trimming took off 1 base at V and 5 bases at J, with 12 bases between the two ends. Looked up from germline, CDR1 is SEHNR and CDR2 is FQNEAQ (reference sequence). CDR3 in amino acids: CASSLVGGSENIQYF. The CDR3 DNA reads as TGTGCCAGCAGCTTAGTTGGGGGGTCCGAAAACATTCAGTACTTC.

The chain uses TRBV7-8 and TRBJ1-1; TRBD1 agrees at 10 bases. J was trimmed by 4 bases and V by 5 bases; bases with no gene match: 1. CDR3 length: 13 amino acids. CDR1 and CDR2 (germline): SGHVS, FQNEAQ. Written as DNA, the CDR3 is TGTGCCAGCAGCCGGGACAGGGGCACTGAAGCTTTCTTT. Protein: CASSRDRGTEAFF.

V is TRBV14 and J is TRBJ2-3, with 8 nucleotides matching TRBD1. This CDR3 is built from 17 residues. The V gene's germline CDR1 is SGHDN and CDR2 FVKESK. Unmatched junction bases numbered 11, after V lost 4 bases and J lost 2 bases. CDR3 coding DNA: TGTGCCAGCAGCCGAAGGGGGACAGGATCATCCACAGATACGCAGTATTTT. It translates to CASSRRGTGSSTDTQYF.